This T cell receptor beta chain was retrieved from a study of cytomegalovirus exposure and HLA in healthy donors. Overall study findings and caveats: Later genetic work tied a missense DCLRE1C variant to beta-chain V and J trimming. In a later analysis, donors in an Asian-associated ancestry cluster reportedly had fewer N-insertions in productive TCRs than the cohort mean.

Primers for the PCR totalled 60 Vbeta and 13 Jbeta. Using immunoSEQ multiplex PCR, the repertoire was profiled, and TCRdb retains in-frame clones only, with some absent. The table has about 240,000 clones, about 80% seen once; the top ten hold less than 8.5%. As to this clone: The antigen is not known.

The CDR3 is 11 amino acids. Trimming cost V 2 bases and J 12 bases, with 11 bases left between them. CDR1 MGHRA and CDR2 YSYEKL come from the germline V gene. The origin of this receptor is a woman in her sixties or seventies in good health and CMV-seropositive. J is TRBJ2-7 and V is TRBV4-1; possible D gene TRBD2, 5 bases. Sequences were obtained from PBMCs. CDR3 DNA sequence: TGCGCCAGCAGCCAAAGCGGTAGCGTGTACTTC. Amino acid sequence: CASSQSGSVYF.